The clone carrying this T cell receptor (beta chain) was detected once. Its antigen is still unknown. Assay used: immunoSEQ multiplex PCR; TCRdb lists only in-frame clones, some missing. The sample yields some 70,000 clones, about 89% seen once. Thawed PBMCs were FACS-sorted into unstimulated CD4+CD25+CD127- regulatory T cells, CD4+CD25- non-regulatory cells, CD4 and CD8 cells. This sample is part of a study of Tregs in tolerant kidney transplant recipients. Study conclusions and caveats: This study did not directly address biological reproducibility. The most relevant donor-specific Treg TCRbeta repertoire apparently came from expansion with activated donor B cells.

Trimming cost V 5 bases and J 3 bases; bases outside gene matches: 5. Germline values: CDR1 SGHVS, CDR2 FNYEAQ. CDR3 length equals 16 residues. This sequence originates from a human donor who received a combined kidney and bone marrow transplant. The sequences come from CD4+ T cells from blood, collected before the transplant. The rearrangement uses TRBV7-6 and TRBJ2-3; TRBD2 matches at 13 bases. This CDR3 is CASSPRTSGRTDTQYF. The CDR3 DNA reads TGTGCCAGCAGCCCGCGGACTAGCGGGAGAACAGATACGCAGTATTTT.